This entry concerns a single T cell receptor (beta chain). This entry comes from a study of blood T cell repertoires in COVID-19. Study overall: From the United States, Italy and Spain came samples of acute and convalescent COVID-19.

Cohort assignment relied on participant-reported clinical history. Germline CDR1 is SGHNT and CDR2 is YYREEE (reference sequence). V lost 1 base and J 1 base, leaving 11 bases between the germline ends. The CDR3 runs 15 residues. Original processing notes: Amplifying reference gene primers gave estimates of nucleated cell counts. Data came from immunoSEQ multiplex PCR; TCRdb stores just in-frame clones and leaves some out. V and J calls and clone size follow that table, whereas D and trimming were derived from the DNA. The table shows some 290,000 clones, with 90% occurring only once. V and J are TRBV5-4 and TRBJ2-5; TRBD1 is a possible D gene (6 bases). This clonotype originated in a young woman who had been exposed to COVID-19. The sequenced sample was PBMCs or T cells enriched from blood (not recorded which). CDR3 in amino acids: CASSLTQGCQETQYF. The CDR3 nucleotides are TGTGCCAGCAGCTTGACCCAGGGGTGCCAAGAGACCCAGTACTTC.